Reported below is one TCR beta chain. Its specificity is unknown. V shed 6 bases and J 4 bases; nucleotides not matched to a gene: 8. CDR3 length: 14 residues. Germline loops: CDR1 MNHEY, CDR2 SMNVEV (reference sequence). The data were taken from a study of cytomegalovirus exposure and HLA in healthy donors. Background on the study: Caucasian-associated ancestry cluster membership applied to 75% to 85% of around 400 genotyped donors.

Whole-study findings and limits: It was in a later analysis that TCR association rates were seen to vary by HLA locus, highest for DRB1 and lowest for HLA-C.

PCR employed 60 Vbeta and 13 Jbeta primers. Profiled with immunoSEQ multiplex PCR; TCRdb holds only in-frame clones, not every one. The data show 300,000 or so clones, 84% seen once. The chain is built from TRBV27 and TRBJ1-2, with TRBD1 identical over 7 bases. The receptor was derived from a woman aged 40 to 55 in good health and CMV-seropositive. The specimen was PBMCs. The CDR3 sequence: CASRGTGTAYGYTF. In DNA form, the CDR3 reads TGTGCCAGCAGAGGAACCGGGACAGCCTATGGCTACACCTTC.